This T cell receptor (beta chain) was identified during a study of blood T cells in healthy people across ages (dated by TCRdb to about 2015). For context, the study as a whole: In model experiments, template switching captured about one uniquely barcoded TCR beta cDNA molecule for every two T cells. Four age groups were formed from the donors: young (average 16 years), middle-aged (less than 40), aged (62) and long-lived (roughly 81). Using deep sequencing normalized with unique cDNA molecular identifiers, the study measured how TCR beta repertoire diversity changes with age. To avoid experimental bias, donors of different ages were distributed randomly across sequencing lanes. For two donors (one aged 18 to 29 and one aged 80 or older), the study analyzed two additional independent replicas of 1 million unique cDNA reads from the same blood draw.

A remark on this clonotype: Its antigen is not yet known. The input lacks base qualities; no much larger clone sits a single base away.

The germline V gene specifies KGHSH as CDR1 and LQKENI as CDR2. Spanning cysteine to phenylalanine, the CDR3 consists of 14 amino acids. Only the CDR3 part of the read is kept: 42 bases, read in frame from the first base. V has 7 bases trimmed and J has 3 bases trimmed; junction bases matching no gene number 5. The approximately 41 donors, aged roughly 6 to 95 years, were systemically healthy Caucasian individuals from Russia. Ten milliliters of peripheral blood were drawn from each donor into EDTA-treated Vacutainer tubes. Ficoll-Paque density-gradient centrifugation was used to isolate PBMCs, with at least 7 million per sample. Total RNA was extracted from PBMCs with Trizol reagent, with at least 6 micrograms obtained per sample. For every donor, flow cytometry on a PBMC aliquot measured the percentage of naive CD45RAhigh/CD27high T cells. Overall study outcomes, separate from this receptor: Bulk unsorted PBMC profiling prevented conclusive comparison of naive and antigen-experienced compartments. Total diversity estimates from one million sequenced T cells were considered lower bounds and underestimates. Donor CMV infection status was unknown, potentially confounding age-related changes in expanded clonotypes. Observed TCR beta diversity correlated strongly with the percentage of naive T cells measured by flow cytometry. Observed TCR beta diversity per million T cells fell roughly linearly with age, and a significant reduction was already apparent by age around 44. Compared with the aged group, more naive CD4+ T cells, fewer expanded clones and increased TCR diversity were shown by the long-lived group, suggesting age selection.

Preparation of the library involved 5' RACE. Sequenced using an Illumina HiSeq 2500. A second PCR of roughly 7 to 11 cycles was performed with a sample-barcoded 5' primer and a J-beta primer mix. A template-switch 5' adaptor carrying 12 random nucleotides introduced a unique molecular identifier onto each TCR beta cDNA molecule. Each sample yielded at least 3 million CDR3-containing paired-end reads. First-strand cDNA synthesis was performed from all RNA using the Mint cDNA synthesis kit, with priming by a TRBC-specific oligonucleotide. Following uracil-DNA glycosylase treatment, all cDNA underwent a first 18-cycle PCR with the universal primers M1SS and BC2_uni_R. The original pipeline was this. Each sample was normalized by randomly selecting 1 million high-quality reads, each carrying a distinct molecular identifier. Reads with shared molecular identifiers were discarded instead of being binned into consensus sequences. MiTCR, run with a Q25 quality threshold and the strictest error-elimination algorithm, handled CDR3 identification, clonotype clustering and error correction. A nonparametric unseen species model using Euler transformation provided a lower-bound estimate of total TCR beta diversity. Clones were called with MiXCR by TCRdb after fastp trimmed the public reads at Q25, and only in-frame beta chains were retained. All rows with the same CDR3 protein become a single entry with the most common DNA and genes. V and J calls and clone size were set by TCRdb, not the authors. The sample table records some 1.5 million distinct CDR3 sequences; roughly two fifths of these occur just once. The leading ten clones occupy just over 4% of the sample.

The rearrangement combines TRBV18 with TRBJ2-3, and TRBD2 matches 9 of the central bases. What was sequenced was blood. This receptor was taken from a woman in her late teens or twenties in good health. The DNA sequence is given as TGTGCCAGCTTGGAGCGGGGGGCGACAGATACGCAGTATTTT. This encodes CASLERGATDTQYF.